The 25 T cell receptor beta chains below were found in one sample sequenced in a study of human T cells and chemical hapten exposure. Regarding time point: healthy volunteer bleed at 2 weeks. Unfractionated whole blood served as the source for total RNA extraction. TCRdb recomputed calls from the RACE reads with MiXCR, one row per CDR3 protein. The data hold tens of thousands of distinct CDR3 sequences, with approximately 4.7% observed a single time. Sequenced sample: whole blood. The receptors originated from a female donor in good health. Some clones in this sample may be carry-over from other donors' samples.

Ten or more counts support this clonotype. The rearrangement uses TRBV18 and TRBJ1-6, with D maybe TRBD1 (5 bases). There are 13 residues in the CDR3. Trimming shortened V by 8 bases and J by 4 bases, and 9 bases separated the two germline ends. Germline V gene sequence: CDR1 KGHSH, CDR2 LQKENI. CDR3 protein: CASTTDYNSPLHF. In DNA, the CDR3 is TGTGCCAGCACGACAGATTATAATTCACCCCTCCACTTT. Full variable domain (rest looked up from reference TRBV18 and TRBJ1-6): NAGVMQNPRHLVRRRGQEARLRCSPMKGHSHVYWYRQLPEEGLKFMVYLQKENIIDESGMPKERFSAEFPKEGPSILRIQQVVRGDSAAYFCASTTDYNSPLHFGNGTRLTVT.

This clonotype was counted at least ten times. In DNA form, the CDR3 reads TGCAGCGTTTCTCACCAGGGCGGTCAGCCCCAGCATTTT. Its translation is CSVSHQGGQPQHF. The chain couples TRBV29-1 to TRBJ1-5; D might be TRBD1 (5 bases). Trimming took off 5 bases at V and 6 bases at J, with 14 bases between the two ends. The CDR3 covers 13 residues. Germline CDR1 and CDR2: SQVTM and ANQGSEA.

This clonotype was detected many times. The chain recombines TRBV6-6 with TRBJ1-5; 9 bases line up with TRBD1. Looked up from germline, CDR1 is MNHNY and CDR2 is SVGAGI (reference sequence). The CDR3 has 17 amino acids. Germline trimming cut 0 bases from V and 5 bases from J; bases unmatched to any gene: 8. This CDR3 reads CASSYSASGTGYQPQHF. The CDR3 DNA follows: TGTGCCAGCAGTTACTCGGCCTCCGGGACAGGGTATCAGCCCCAGCATTTT.

This clonotype was recorded at least ten times. The V call is TRBV7-3, the J call TRBJ1-6; D might be TRBD1 (5 bases). V was shortened by 5 bases and J by 4 bases, with 15 bases between the two germline ends. Germline CDR1 and CDR2: SGHTA and FQGTGA. The CDR3 runs 16 residues. DNA of the CDR3: TGTGCCAGCAGCCCACGGCCAAAGGGGTATAATTCACCCCTCCACTTT. This codes for CASSPRPKGYNSPLHF.

This clonotype was seen many times. The V call is TRBV20-1, the J call TRBJ1-2, with a weak D call TRBD1 (6 bases). Germline lookup yields CDR1 DFQATT and CDR2 SNEGSKA (reference sequence). Trimming stripped 0 bases from V and 3 bases from J, with 14 bases between. This CDR3 contains 15 residues. CDR3 amino acids: CSARDLPGGYYGYTF. CDR3 in DNA: TGCAGTGCTAGAGATCTACCGGGGGGCTACTATGGCTACACCTTC.

There are many counts of this clonotype. In nucleotides, the CDR3 is TGCAGTGCTAGAGACCCTACAGGGGATCAAGAGACCCAGTACTTC. Its protein is CSARDPTGDQETQYF. This chain joins TRBV20-1 and TRBJ2-5; TRBD1 aligns across 7 bases. The J segment lost 2 bases and the V segment lost 0 bases, leaving 6 bases of the junction unmatched. The germline V gene encodes CDR1 DFQATT and CDR2 SNEGSKA (reference sequence). CDR3 size: 15 residues.

This clonotype was counted at least ten times. The rearrangement uses TRBV5-1 and TRBJ2-7; D ambiguous. Germline V gives CDR1 SGHRS, CDR2 YFSETQ. Trimming pared 4 bases from V and 3 bases from J, leaving 5 bases between. CDR3 length: 11 amino acids. The CDR3 nucleotides are TGCGCCAGCAGCCTAAACTACGAGCAGTACTTC. Encoded protein: CASSLNYEQYF.

This clonotype occurred a few times. The chain uses TRBV28 and TRBJ1-6; D not resolved. The CDR3 runs 15 residues. Germline CDR1 MDHEN, CDR2 SYDVKM. V was shortened by 7 bases and J by 0 bases, with 10 bases between the two germline ends. CDR3 protein: CASNTRSSYNSPLHF. CDR3 bases: TGTGCCAGCAATACACGAAGCTCCTATAATTCACCCCTCCACTTT.

This clonotype was counted ten times or more. The V call is TRBV20-1, the J call TRBJ1-4; no definite D call. This CDR3 has 12 residues. With 2 bases removed from V and 8 bases from J, the gap between germline ends came to 9 bases. The germline V gene has CDR1 DFQATT and CDR2 SNEGSKA (reference sequence). DNA of the CDR3: TGCAGTGCTAGATCCGCGACAGAAAAACTGTTTTTT. Protein: CSARSATEKLFF.

This clonotype was counted at least ten times. The V and J genes are TRBV14 and TRBJ1-4, with 9 bases aligning to TRBD1. Germline CDR1 reads SGHDN; CDR2 reads FVKESK. Trimming removed 3 bases from V and 6 bases from J; junction bases left unmatched: 8. CDR3 size: 16 residues. In DNA, the CDR3 is TGTGCCAGCAGCCACAGGGCCGGGACAGGGTATGAAAAACTGTTTTTT. Amino acids: CASSHRAGTGYEKLFF.

This clonotype was detected only a few times. The rearrangement uses TRBV7-8 and TRBJ2-3; no firm D call. CDR3 length: 17 amino acids. Trimming shortened V by 5 bases and J by 0 bases, and 18 bases separated the two germline ends. CDR1 is SGHVS and CDR2 is FQNEAQ in the germline V gene. DNA of the CDR3: TGTGCCAGCAGCCCAGTTTGGTTGGCAGGTAGCACAGATACGCAGTATTTT. This translates into CASSPVWLAGSTDTQYF.

This clonotype has at least ten counts. The chain has TRBV29-1 and TRBJ1-4; a weak D match, TRBD1 (6 bases). V was trimmed by 3 bases and J by 8 bases, leaving 16 bases between them. The V gene's germline CDR1 is SQVTM and CDR2 ANQGSEA. This CDR3 comprises 14 residues. For the CDR3, the DNA is TGCAGCGTTGACCCGAACATCAGGGGCGAAAAACTGTTTTTT. Amino acid sequence: CSVDPNIRGEKLFF.

This clonotype was detected many times. The chain has TRBV7-2 and TRBJ1-5, with 9 bases that match TRBD1. CDR1 SGHTA and CDR2 FQGNSA come from the germline V gene. The CDR3 runs 14 residues. J gave up 4 bases and V 5 bases, and 3 bases lay outside the gene matches. CDR3 residues: CASSSGQGNQPQHF. The CDR3 bases are TGTGCCAGCAGCAGTGGACAGGGGAATCAGCCCCAGCATTTT.

The table lists this clonotype with many counts. This chain uses TRBV11-2 with TRBJ1-6; no firm D call. Trimming took 3 bases from V and 10 from J, leaving 13 bases between them. CDR3 size: 14 residues. Per the germline V gene, CDR1 is SGHAT and CDR2 is FQNNGV. CDR3 in amino acids: CASSLFRANSPLHF. In DNA, the CDR3 is TGTGCCAGCAGCTTGTTCCGTGCGAACTCACCCCTCCACTTT.

Points on this clonotype: A single base separates this from a much larger clone, so it may be a read error. V gene TRBV20-1 combines with J gene TRBJ1-5; D is unclear. This CDR3 region has 15 residues. CDR1 DFQATT and CDR2 SNEGSKA come from the germline V gene (reference sequence). Here the CDR3 DNA reads TGCAGTGCTCTAAAGACCAATATAGCAAATCAGCCCCAGAATTTT. Translating it yields CSALKTNIANQPQNF.

This clonotype appeared many times. The chain couples TRBV4-1 to TRBJ2-3; D might be TRBD1 (5 bases). With 4 bases removed from V and 2 bases from J, the gap between germline ends came to 16 bases. There are 16 residues in the CDR3. CDR1 is MGHRA, CDR2 YSYEKL, per germline. The CDR3 loop reads CASSRPRDAATDTQYF. CDR3 bases: TGCGCCAGCAGCCGCCCCAGGGATGCGGCCACAGATACGCAGTATTTT.

There are many counts of this clonotype. The junction differs from germline at one of its ends, possibly a read error. The chain is built from TRBV24-1 and TRBJ1-1; a weak D match, TRBD1 (6 bases). Germline CDR1 is KGHDR and CDR2 is SFDVKD. The CDR3 spans 12 residues. The CDR3, as DNA: TGTGCCACCAGTGATTTGGGGCTGGACAGATACTTT. Translation gives CATSDLGLDRYF.

This clonotype was observed at least ten times. This chain joins TRBV5-1 and TRBJ2-5; D gene unclear. The CDR3 loop spans 15 amino acids. V was pared by 2 bases and J by 4 bases, with 15 bases between. Germline CDR1 is SGHRS and CDR2 is YFSETQ. In DNA, the CDR3 is TGCGCCAGCAGCTTTTCAGGTCTAAAGGGAGAGACCCAGTACTTC. The encoded protein is CASSFSGLKGETQYF. The variable domain in full, with the rest retrieved from reference TRBV5-1 and TRBJ2-5, is KAGVTQTPRYLIKTRGQQVTLSCSPISGHRSVSWYQQTPGQGLQFLFEYFSETQRNKGNFPGRFSGRQFSNSRSEMNVSTLELGDSALYLCASSFSGLKGETQYFGPGTRLLVL.

Ten or more counts support this clonotype. The V gene is TRBV18, the J gene TRBJ2-3; D may be TRBD2 (5 bases). Trimming stripped 0 bases from V and 4 bases from J, with 11 bases between. The CDR3 extends over 15 amino acids. The germline V gene has CDR1 KGHSH and CDR2 LQKENI. In nucleotides, the CDR3 is TGTGCCAGCTCACCACCGCAACTAGTCCCAGATACGCAGTATTTT. It translates to CASSPPQLVPDTQYF.

This clonotype was seen repeatedly, ten times or more. This chain joins TRBV7-2 and TRBJ1-5, with D possibly TRBD1 on 5 matching bases. CDR3 length: 13 amino acids. Germline V gene data show CDR1 as SGHTA and CDR2 as FQGNSA. Between the trimmed V and J ends, which lost 1 base and 9 bases, there was a span of 10 bases. DNA for the CDR3: TGTGCCAGCAGCTTAGTGGGTGGGGGGCCCCAGCATTTT. This codes for CASSLVGGGPQHF.

This clonotype has at least ten counts. The chain uses TRBV11-2 and TRBJ2-3; D is possibly TRBD1 or TRBD2 (5 bases each). This CDR3 has 15 amino acids. Trimming shortened V by 3 bases and J by 1 base, and 11 bases separated the two germline ends. Germline V lookup: CDR1 SGHAT, CDR2 FQNNGV. In nucleotides, the CDR3 is TGTGCCAGCAGCTTGAGGGGCGAGGGCACAGATACGCAGTATTTT. This translates into CASSLRGEGTDTQYF.

For this clonotype: Just one base apart from a much larger clone, this may be a read error. V and J are TRBV3-1 and TRBJ1-1; D is ambiguous. From germline, CDR1 is LGHDT and CDR2 YNNKEL (reference sequence). The CDR3 is made up of 13 amino acids. CDR3 in DNA: TGTGCCAGCAGCCAATTGGGGAACTCTGAAGCTTTCTTT. Translated, it gives CASSQLGNSEAFF.

This clonotype was found many times. CDR3 region: CSARDKGVGYSNQPQHF. The CDR3 coding sequence is TGCAGTGCTAGAGATAAGGGTGTGGGGTATAGCAATCAGCCCCAGCATTTT. The rearrangement links TRBV20-1 to TRBJ1-5, with D unresolved. Trimming shortened V by 0 bases and J by 0 bases, and 15 bases separated the two germline ends. The CDR3 is made up of 17 amino acids. The V gene's germline CDR1 is DFQATT and CDR2 SNEGSKA (reference sequence).

This clonotype was seen at least ten times. The chain combines TRBV29-1 with TRBJ2-3; either TRBD1 or TRBD2 may supply D (7 bases each). Germline values: CDR1 SQVTM, CDR2 ANQGSEA. Trimming removed 6 bases from V and 4 bases from J, with 14 bases in between. The CDR3 contains 13 residues. DNA of the CDR3: TGCAGCGTGGCGACAGGGAGGGCAGATACGCAGTATTTT. This codes for CSVATGRADTQYF.

This clonotype has a count of ten or more. V is TRBV20-1 and J is TRBJ1-5; maybe TRBD1 (6 bases). Trimming left V 5 bases short and J 0 bases short, with 8 bases between. The germline gives CDR1 DFQATT, CDR2 SNEGSKA (reference sequence). The CDR3 runs to 13 residues. The DNA of the CDR3 is TGCAGTGCTCGGACAGATAGCAATCAGCCCCAGCATTTT. It translates to CSARTDSNQPQHF.